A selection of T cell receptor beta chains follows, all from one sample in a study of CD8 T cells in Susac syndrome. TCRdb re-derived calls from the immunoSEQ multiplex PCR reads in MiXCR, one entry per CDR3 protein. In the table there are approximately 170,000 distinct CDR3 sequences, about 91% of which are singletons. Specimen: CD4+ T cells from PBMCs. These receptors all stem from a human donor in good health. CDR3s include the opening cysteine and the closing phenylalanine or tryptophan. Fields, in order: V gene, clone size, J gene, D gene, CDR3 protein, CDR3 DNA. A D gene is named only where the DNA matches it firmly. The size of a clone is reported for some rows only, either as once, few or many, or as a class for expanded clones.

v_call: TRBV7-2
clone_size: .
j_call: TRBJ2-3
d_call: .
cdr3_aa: CASSLQGLPSTDTQYF
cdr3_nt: TGTGCCAGCAGCTTACAGGGACTGCCTAGCACAGATACGCAGTATTTT

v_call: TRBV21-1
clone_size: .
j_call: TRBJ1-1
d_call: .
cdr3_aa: CANLVTGRTEAFF
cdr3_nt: TGTGCCAACCTCGTTACAGGGAGGACTGAAGCTTTCTTT

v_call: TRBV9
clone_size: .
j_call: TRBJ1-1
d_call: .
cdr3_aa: CASSVLQADTEAFF
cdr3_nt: TGTGCCAGCAGCGTCCTTCAAGCGGACACTGAAGCTTTCTTT

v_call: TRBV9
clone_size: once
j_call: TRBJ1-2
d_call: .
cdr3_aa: CASSVESGYGYTF
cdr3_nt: TGTGCCAGCAGCGTGGAGAGCGGCTATGGCTACACCTTC

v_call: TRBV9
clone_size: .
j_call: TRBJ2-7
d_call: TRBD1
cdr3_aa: CASSRGGGDRGLREQYF
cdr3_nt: TGTGCCAGCAGCAGGGGAGGAGGGGACAGGGGATTGCGGGAGCAGTACTTC

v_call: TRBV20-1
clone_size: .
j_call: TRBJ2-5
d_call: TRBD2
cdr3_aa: CSAQGLAGTEGETQYF
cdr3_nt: TGCAGTGCCCAAGGTCTAGCGGGGACCGAGGGGGAGACCCAGTACTTC

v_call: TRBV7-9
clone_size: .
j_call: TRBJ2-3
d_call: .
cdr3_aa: CASSLILDTQYF
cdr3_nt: TGTGCCAGCAGCCTTATTCTAGACACGCAGTATTTT

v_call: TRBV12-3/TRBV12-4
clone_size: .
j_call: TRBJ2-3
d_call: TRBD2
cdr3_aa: CASSLGGGPTDTQYF
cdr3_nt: TGTGCCAGCAGTTTGGGCGGGGGGCCCACAGATACGCAGTATTTT

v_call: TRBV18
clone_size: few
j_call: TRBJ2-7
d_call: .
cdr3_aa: CASSPSNGYYEQYF
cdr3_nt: TGTGCCAGCTCACCTTCTAACGGCTACTACGAGCAGTACTTC

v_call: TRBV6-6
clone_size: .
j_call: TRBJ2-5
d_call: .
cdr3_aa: CASSRSTNQETQYF
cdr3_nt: TGTGCCAGCAGTAGATCTACCAACCAAGAGACCCAGTACTTC

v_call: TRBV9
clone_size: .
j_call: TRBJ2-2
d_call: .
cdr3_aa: CASSPPHALVGELFF
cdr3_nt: TGTGCCAGCAGCCCCCCCCATGCCTTGGTCGGGGAGCTGTTTTTT

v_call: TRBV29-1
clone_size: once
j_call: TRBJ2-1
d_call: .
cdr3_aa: CSVLDGNNEQFF
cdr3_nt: TGCAGCGTCTTAGACGGAAACAATGAGCAGTTCTTC

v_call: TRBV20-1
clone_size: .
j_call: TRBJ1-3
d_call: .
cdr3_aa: CSARTGNTIYF
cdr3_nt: TGCAGTGCTCGAACGGGAAACACCATATATTTT

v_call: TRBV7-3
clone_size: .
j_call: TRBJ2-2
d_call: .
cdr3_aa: CASSFGTSRVGELFF
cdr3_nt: TGTGCCAGCAGCTTCGGGACATCCAGGGTCGGGGAGCTGTTTTTT